The 29 T cell receptor beta chains below come from one sample, sequenced in a study of blood T cell repertoires in COVID-19. Assay: immunoSEQ multiplex PCR; the TCRdb copy retains only in-frame clones and omits some. This sample yields about 20,000 clones, of which 93% are seen a single time; roughly 4.3% belongs to the top ten. Sequencing was carried out using peripheral blood. Every receptor here comes from a woman in her 50s with active COVID-19.

This clone was detected once. The chain links TRBV6-5 to TRBJ2-3, with 11 bases aligning to TRBD2. This CDR3 spans 16 amino acids. Germline V lookup: CDR1 MNHEY, CDR2 SVGAGI. With 4 bases clipped from V and 4 bases from J, the junction kept 7 bases outside the gene matches. Written as DNA, the CDR3 is TGTGCCAGCAGTTTACTAGCGGGAGAAAGCGCAGATACGCAGTATTTT. Translating it yields CASSLLAGESADTQYF.

The chain has TRBV5-5 and TRBJ1-2; 12 nucleotides align to TRBD1. Unmatched junction bases numbered 8, after V lost 1 base and J lost 7 bases. The CDR3 runs to 16 residues. Germline values: CDR1 SGHKS, CDR2 YYEKEE (reference sequence). CDR3 in amino acids: CASSLSFGTGGVGYTF. For the CDR3, the DNA is TGTGCCAGCAGCTTGAGCTTTGGGACAGGGGGCGTTGGCTACACCTTC.

The chain joins TRBV19 to TRBJ1-3; D is undetermined. This CDR3 spans 12 amino acids. Germline CDR1 is LNHDA and CDR2 is SQIVND (reference sequence). The germline V and J ends were trimmed by 4 bases and 2 bases, with 3 bases remaining between them. CDR3 bases: TGTGCCAGTAGTACTCCTGGAAACACCATATATTTT. Residues: CASSTPGNTIYF.

This chain joins TRBV6-1 and TRBJ1-4; perhaps TRBD1 as D (5 bases). CDR3 length equals 15 residues. The germline CDR1 and CDR2 sequences are MNHNS and SASEGT. The germline V and J ends were trimmed by 2 bases and 0 bases, with 7 bases remaining between them. The CDR3, as DNA: TGTGCCAGCAGTGAAACAGGAGCAACTAATGAAAAACTGTTTTTT. Amino acid sequence: CASSETGATNEKLFF.

V and J are TRBV11-2 and TRBJ2-5; D gene unclear. With 0 bases removed from V and 5 bases from J, the gap between germline ends came to 4 bases. Germline V lookup: CDR1 SGHAT, CDR2 FQNNGV. There are 12 residues in the CDR3. DNA for the CDR3: TGTGCCAGCAGCTTAGATCGGGAGACCCAGTACTTC. Translating gives CASSLDRETQYF.

The DNA of the CDR3 is TGTGCCAGCAGCAAATCCCTAGCGGGATTCAACACCGGGGAGCTGTTTTTT. Translating gives CASSKSLAGFNTGELFF. The chain employs TRBV7-9 and TRBJ2-2, with 9 bases aligning to TRBD2. V was pared by 5 bases and J by 2 bases, with 9 bases of the junction left unmatched. CDR1 is SEHNR and CDR2 is FQNEAQ in the germline V gene (reference sequence). The CDR3 has 17 amino acids.

This clone has a single count. CDR3 sequence: CASIRDRGTEKLFF. CDR3 bases: TGTGCCAGCATCCGGGACAGGGGGACTGAAAAACTGTTTTTT. The rearrangement uses TRBV28 and TRBJ1-4; TRBD1 agrees at 11 bases. The CDR3 is 14 residues long. The ends lost 7 bases at V and 7 bases at J; junction bases unmatched: 5. Germline-derived CDR1 and CDR2 are MDHEN and SYDVKM.

The sample holds a few counts of this clone. CDR3 sequence: CASSPGTGVRQPQHF. In DNA, the CDR3 is TGCGCCAGCAGCCCCGGGACAGGGGTTCGGCAGCCCCAGCATTTT. V is TRBV5-1 and J is TRBJ1-5; 10 nucleotides match TRBD1. Germline V gives CDR1 SGHRS, CDR2 YFSETQ. V was pared by 4 bases and J by 7 bases, with 8 bases of the junction left unmatched. CDR3 length: 15 amino acids.

The chain recombines TRBV28 with TRBJ2-5, with 14 bases lining up with TRBD2. Unmatched junction bases numbered 2, after V lost 3 bases and J lost 2 bases. CDR3 length: 16 amino acids. Germline V gives CDR1 MDHEN, CDR2 SYDVKM. This chain's CDR3 is CASSLTSGRGQETQYF. The CDR3 region has the DNA TGTGCCAGCAGTTTGACTAGCGGGAGGGGACAAGAGACCCAGTACTTC.

The genes are TRBV19 and TRBJ1-2; 8 bases are shared with TRBD1. CDR1 is LNHDA, CDR2 SQIVND, per germline (reference sequence). V lost 3 bases and J lost 8; bases outside the gene matches: 5. CDR3 length equals 13 residues. This CDR3 is CASSMDRERGYTF. In nucleotides, the CDR3 is TGTGCCAGTAGTATGGACAGGGAGCGCGGCTACACCTTC.

This clone was recorded once. This chain joins TRBV28 and TRBJ2-6; possibly TRBD2 for D (6 bases). V was trimmed by 7 bases and J by 1 base, leaving 14 bases between them. Germline V gene data show CDR1 as MDHEN and CDR2 as SYDVKM. The CDR3 totals 16 residues. The CDR3 spells CASTPSGESGANVLTF. The DNA for the CDR3 is TGTGCCAGCACCCCCTCGGGAGAATCTGGGGCCAACGTCCTGACTTTC.

The chain has TRBV19 and TRBJ1-1, with 9 bases that match TRBD1. Germline values: CDR1 LNHDA, CDR2 SQIVND (reference sequence). The CDR3 has 15 amino acids. Germline trimming cut 1 base from V and 6 bases from J; bases unmatched to any gene: 6. The CDR3 here is CASSIVGTGPAEAFF. In DNA, the CDR3 is TGTGCCAGTAGTATAGTCGGGACAGGGCCGGCTGAAGCTTTCTTT.

The V and J genes are TRBV5-4 and TRBJ2-1; 13 bases agree with TRBD2. Germline V gene sequence: CDR1 SGHNT, CDR2 YYREEE (reference sequence). V was clipped by 0 bases and J by 12 bases; unmatched bases: 6. The CDR3 is 15 amino acids. This CDR3 reads CASSLATSGRARQFF. Here the CDR3 DNA reads TGTGCCAGCAGCTTGGCCACTAGCGGGAGGGCCAGGCAGTTCTTC.

CDR3 sequence: CASSSFAGTGSREQYF. The CDR3 DNA sequence: TGTGCCAGCAGCTCATTTGCAGGGACAGGGTCTCGCGAGCAGTACTTC. The gene calls are TRBV11-2 and TRBJ2-7, with TRBD1 identical over 9 bases. V shed 4 bases, J shed 6 bases, and the junction held 13 bases outside the gene matches. Germline CDR1 and CDR2: SGHAT and FQNNGV. The CDR3 is 16 amino acids. The variable domain in full, with the rest retrieved from reference TRBV11-2 and TRBJ2-7, is EAGVAQSPRYKIIEKRQSVAFWCNPISGHATLYWYQQILGQGPKLLIQFQNNGVVDDSQLPKDRFSAERLKGVDSTLKIQPAKLEDSAVYLCASSSFAGTGSREQYFGPGTRLTVT.

V gene TRBV19 combines with J gene TRBJ1-1; 7 bases line up with TRBD1. V shed 3 bases, J shed 4 bases, and the junction held 5 bases outside the gene matches. Germline V lookup: CDR1 LNHDA, CDR2 SQIVND (reference sequence). The CDR3 runs to 14 residues. DNA of the CDR3: TGTGCCAGTAGTATTGGGGCAGGGGGCACTGAAGCTTTCTTT. This sequence encodes CASSIGAGGTEAFF. Combining the CDR3 with reference TRBV19 and TRBJ1-1 gives the whole variable domain DGGITQSPKYLFRKEGQNVTLSCEQNLNHDAMYWYRQDPGQGLRLIYYSQIVNDFQKGDIAEGYSVSREKKESFPLTVTSAQKNPTAFYLCASSIGAGGTEAFFGQGTRLTVV.

CDR3 nucleotides: TGTGCCACCAGTGAATATGGCTCAGGGAGGAGAGCCACTGAAGCTTTCTTT. Translating it yields CATSEYGSGRRATEAFF. This sequence joins TRBV24-1 and TRBJ1-1, with a tentative D call TRBD1 (5 bases). Germline V CDR1 and CDR2: KGHDR, SFDVKD. The CDR3 consists of 17 residues. V lost 4 bases, J lost 4 bases, and 21 bases lay in between.

This chain connects TRBV5-1 to TRBJ2-7; TRBD1 might be the D (6 bases). Germline CDR1 SGHRS, CDR2 YFSETQ. The V gene lost 3 bases and the J gene lost 0 bases, with 10 bases spanning the gap. The CDR3 consists of 14 residues. CDR3 sequence: CASSSSGASYEQYF. The CDR3, as DNA: TGCGCCAGCAGCTCTTCAGGGGCCTCCTACGAGCAGTACTTC. The complete variable domain, with remaining parts taken from reference TRBV5-1 and TRBJ2-7, reads KAGVTQTPRYLIKTRGQQVTLSCSPISGHRSVSWYQQTPGQGLQFLFEYFSETQRNKGNFPGRFSGRQFSNSRSEMNVSTLELGDSALYLCASSSSGASYEQYFGPGTRLTVT.

The chain joins TRBV6-5 to TRBJ2-7; 7 nucleotides agree with TRBD1. This CDR3 is 15 amino acids long. Trimming cost V 6 bases and J 2 bases; bases outside gene matches: 10. Germline CDR1 is MNHEY and CDR2 is SVGAGI. In DNA, the CDR3 is TGTGCCAGCAGGATCCGACAGGGCCTTGCCTACGAGCAGTACTTC. Its translation: CASRIRQGLAYEQYF.

V and J are TRBV5-1 and TRBJ2-7; D ambiguous. The length of the CDR3 is 13 residues. Trimming removed 0 bases at V and 5 bases at J, with 9 bases between. CDR1 SGHRS and CDR2 YFSETQ come from the germline V gene. CDR3 sequence (DNA): TGCGCCAGCAGCTTGGGGGCATCGCACGAGCAGTACTTC. Its protein is CASSLGASHEQYF.

The genes are TRBV6-5 and TRBJ1-3; D unclear. Per germline, CDR1 MNHEY and CDR2 SVGAGI. Deletions cut 8 bases from V and 0 bases from J, with 11 bases between. This CDR3 is built from 14 residues. The DNA of the CDR3 is TGTGCCAGCCGCTCTGACTTCTCTGGAAACACCATATATTTT. It yields the protein CASRSDFSGNTIYF.

On this clone: The junction shows a germline mismatch at one end, possibly a read error. V is TRBV13 and J is TRBJ2-1; D is unclear. CDR3 length equals 12 residues. Germline values: CDR1 PRHDT, CDR2 FYEKMQ (reference sequence). CDR3 nucleotides: TGTGCCAGCAGCCTAGGGCGTCGTGAGCAGTTCTTC. Protein sequence: CASSLGRREQFF.

This chain links TRBV7-9 with TRBJ1-4, with D uncertain. The CDR3 has 14 residues. Germline V gives CDR1 SEHNR, CDR2 FQNEAQ (reference sequence). Trimming left V 2 bases short and J 5 bases short, with 9 bases between. As DNA, the CDR3 is TGTGCCAGCAGCTTAACCGAACGGAATGAAAAACTGTTTTTT. It translates to CASSLTERNEKLFF.

In this sample, this clone turned up once. The chain has TRBV19 and TRBJ2-3; 12 positions agree with TRBD2. There are 18 residues in the CDR3. V lost 3 bases to trimming and J lost 1 base; unmatched junction nucleotides: 8. From germline, CDR1 is LNHDA and CDR2 SQIVND (reference sequence). In DNA form, the CDR3 reads TGTGCCAGTAGTATTCGCCCGACTAGCGGGAGTCGCACAGATACGCAGTATTTT. Translation: CASSIRPTSGSRTDTQYF.

J is TRBJ2-3 and V is TRBV4-1; 9 nucleotides agree with TRBD1. This CDR3 contains 13 residues. Germline V gene sequence: CDR1 MGHRA, CDR2 YSYEKL. After removal of 0 bases from V and 11 bases from J, the junction contained 3 bases not matched to a gene. The CDR3 loop reads CASSQERQGEQYF. CDR3 DNA: TGCGCCAGCAGCCAAGAGAGACAGGGGGAGCAGTATTTT.

The chain uses TRBV4-1 and TRBJ2-1; TRBD1 might be the D (5 bases). The CDR3 spans 14 residues. With 0 bases removed from V and 8 bases from J, the gap between germline ends came to 11 bases. CDR1 is MGHRA and CDR2 is YSYEKL in the germline V gene. The CDR3 loop reads CASSQERGSYEQFF. As DNA, the CDR3 is TGCGCCAGCAGCCAAGAAAGGGGTAGCTATGAGCAGTTCTTC.

The chain links TRBV5-1 to TRBJ2-5; the D is unclear. V dropped 2 bases and J dropped 2 bases, with 10 bases sitting between them. This CDR3 region has 14 residues. Germline V gene sequence: CDR1 SGHRS, CDR2 YFSETQ. The DNA for the CDR3 is TGCGCCAGCAGCTTTCGGTCTTTTCAAGAGACCCAGTACTTC. Translated, it gives CASSFRSFQETQYF.

V usage is TRBV27 and J usage is TRBJ2-7, with TRBD2 matching over 14 bases. This CDR3 comprises 20 residues. Germline values: CDR1 MNHEY, CDR2 SMNVEV (reference sequence). The V segment lost 2 bases and the J segment 2 bases; nucleotides outside the gene matches: 14. The CDR3 DNA reads TGTGCCAGCAGTTTACCTGCACCCGGGACTAGCGGGAGACGAGCCTACGAGCAGTACTTC. It is translated as CASSLPAPGTSGRRAYEQYF.

This chain's CDR3 is CASRAGTGGISNYGYTF. The CDR3 DNA reads TGTGCCAGCAGAGCCGGGACAGGTGGAATCTCTAACTATGGCTACACCTTC. The V and J genes are TRBV28 and TRBJ1-2, with 8 bases lining up with TRBD1. Trimming took 6 bases from V and 0 from J; bases not matched to a gene: 12. Looked up from germline, CDR1 is MDHEN and CDR2 is SYDVKM. The CDR3 covers 17 residues.

The V gene is TRBV10-3, the J gene TRBJ2-2; possible D gene TRBD1, 6 bases. In germline, CDR1 is ENHRY, CDR2 SYGVKD. The CDR3 has 16 amino acids. Trimming took 2 bases from V and 0 from J, leaving 10 bases between them. CDR3 coding DNA: TGTGCCATCAGTGAGGGGGCAGGGGCGAACACCGGGGAGCTGTTTTTT. Protein: CAISEGAGANTGELFF.